The clone carrying this T cell receptor beta chain has more than one count but fewer than ten. Its cognate antigen is unknown. The CDR3 spans 15 residues. Germline loops: CDR1 SGHTA, CDR2 FQGNSA. Unmatched junction bases numbered 9, after V lost 4 bases and J lost 7 bases. This sample stems from a study of blood T cells in healthy people across ages. Background on the study: Capturing about one barcoded beta molecule per two T cells was achieved by template switching.

For the second PCR, which ran for about 6 to 12 cycles, a sample-barcoded 5' primer and a J-beta primer mix were used. Researchers report that a template-switch adaptor with 12 random nucleotides tagged each cDNA molecule. TCRdb re-analysed the 5' RACE reads in MiXCR, keeping a single row per CDR3 protein. This table holds over 1,500,000 distinct CDR3 sequences, around 40% found once. Findings and limits, study-wide: Significant beta diversity loss was already apparent by age approximately 40, declining roughly linearly.

Each sample had at least 6 million PBMCs isolated. The sequence was obtained from a human donor in good health. The material sequenced was blood. J is TRBJ2-1 and V is TRBV7-2; TRBD2 matches at 8 bases. CDR3 coding DNA: TGTGCCAGCAGCTCCCATTCGGGGGGGCCGAATGAGCAGTTCTTC. This gives the protein CASSSHSGGPNEQFF.